The present T cell receptor beta chain was sequenced within a study of T cells in Graves' hyperthyroidism and ophthalmopathy. Patients with uncontrolled infections, other autoimmune diseases, pregnancy or lactation were excluded. CDR1 is LGHDT, CDR2 YNNKEL, per germline (reference sequence). The CDR3 spans 15 residues. V was shortened by 0 bases and J by 6 bases, with 14 bases between the two germline ends. TCR beta CDR3 region amplification was performed from RNA transcripts. The HTBI primer set drove a first-round RT-PCR of the TCR CDR3. One entry per CDR3 protein results from TCRdb running MiXCR on the multiplex PCR reads. The profile shows a few hundred thousand distinct CDR3 sequences, more than 15% of them singletons.

Input material: blood. V is TRBV3-1 and J is TRBJ1-2; D perhaps matches TRBD1 (5 bases). The TCR sequence derives from a woman in her twenties or thirties with Graves' hyperthyroidism. The CDR3 bases are TGTGCCAGCAGCCAAGACGTCCGGACAAAGAATGGCTACACCTTC. Its translation is CASSQDVRTKNGYTF.